Listed here are 19 T cell receptor beta chains from one sample, sequenced in a study of blood T cell repertoires in COVID-19. Data came from immunoSEQ multiplex PCR; TCRdb stores just in-frame clones and leaves some out. This table holds over 300,000 clones, more than 75% found once. Material: PBMCs or T cells enriched from blood (not recorded which). These TCRs come from a woman aged 25 to 39 with acute COVID-19.

This rearrangement joins TRBV7-2 to TRBJ2-7, with 7 bases aligning to TRBD2. The CDR3 has 14 residues. Germline V gene lookup returns CDR1 SGHTA and CDR2 FQGNSA. J lost 7 bases, V lost 4 bases, and 10 bases had no gene match. For the CDR3, the DNA is TGTGCCAGCAGCTCCGGGGGGTCGTCGTGGGAGCAGTACTTC. Translated, it gives CASSSGGSSWEQYF.

The V call is TRBV15, the J call TRBJ1-5, with D unclear. In germline, CDR1 is LNHNV, CDR2 YYDKDF (reference sequence). V lost 4 bases and J lost 0, with 10 bases in between. The CDR3 sequence is 15 residues long. CDR3 amino acids: CATSTSPNSNQPQHF. The DNA for the CDR3 is TGTGCCACCAGCACTAGTCCAAATAGCAATCAGCCCCAGCATTTT.

This chain links TRBV6-2 or TRBV6-3 with TRBJ1-1; 8 bases fit TRBD1. V lost 1 base and J lost 1; bases outside the gene matches: 5. CDR1 and CDR2 from the germline V gene are MNHEY and SVGEGT. The CDR3 runs to 16 residues. Here the CDR3 DNA reads TGTGCCAGCAGTTACTTTCCGGGACAGGAGAACACTGAAGCTTTCTTT. Encoded protein: CASSYFPGQENTEAFF.

The rearrangement links TRBV2 to TRBJ1-2, with TRBD1 identical over 10 bases. After removal of 7 bases from V and 4 bases from J, the junction contained 6 bases not matched to a gene. Germline CDR1 is SNHLY and CDR2 is FYNNEI. The CDR3 has 14 amino acids. The CDR3 protein is CASKGQGSGYGYTF. Written as DNA, the CDR3 is TGTGCCAGCAAGGGACAGGGGAGTGGCTATGGCTACACCTTC.

The chain joins TRBV5-1 to TRBJ2-1; 16 bases match TRBD2. The CDR3 spans 17 residues. The J segment lost 9 bases and the V segment lost 6 bases, leaving 12 bases of the junction unmatched. Germline V gene data show CDR1 as SGHRS and CDR2 as YFSETQ. The CDR3 is CASTKTGTSGGAGEQFF. The CDR3 DNA reads TGCGCCAGCACAAAGACCGGGACTAGCGGGGGGGCCGGTGAGCAGTTCTTC.

This clone showed up just once. The chain links TRBV27 to TRBJ1-6; TRBD1 is a possible D gene (5 bases). Germline values: CDR1 MNHEY, CDR2 SMNVEV (reference sequence). The CDR3 has 17 residues. The V gene lost 1 base and the J gene lost 7 bases, with 17 bases spanning the gap. The CDR3 loop is CASSLWGDSFWNSPLHF. CDR3 coding DNA: TGTGCCAGCAGTTTATGGGGGGACTCGTTTTGGAATTCACCCCTCCACTTT.

Worth noting for this clone: At the DNA level, this CDR3 is encoded by other sequences in the same sample as well. V is TRBV7-2 and J is TRBJ1-1; D possibly corresponds to TRBD1 (5 bases). Trimming pared 3 bases from V and 0 bases from J, leaving 8 bases between. The CDR3 totals 14 residues. Germline V gene lookup returns CDR1 SGHTA and CDR2 FQGNSA. The CDR3 DNA reads TGTGCCAGCAGCTTCGGGGGAATGAACACTGAAGCTTTCTTT. This sequence encodes CASSFGGMNTEAFF.

The rearrangement links TRBV3-1 (or the pseudogene TRBV3-2) to TRBJ2-2, with no clear D. The CDR3 consists of 14 residues. V lost 0 bases and J 4 bases, leaving 6 bases between the germline ends. The germline gives CDR1 LGHDT, CDR2 YNNKEL (reference sequence). The CDR3 protein is CASSQDGGTGELFF. The CDR3 coding sequence is TGTGCCAGCAGCCAAGACGGCGGCACCGGGGAGCTGTTTTTT.

This clone was detected only a few times. V is TRBV7-8 and J is TRBJ1-5, with 10 positions matching TRBD1. Germline V gene lookup returns CDR1 SGHVS and CDR2 FQNEAQ. The ends lost 5 bases at V and 4 bases at J; junction bases unmatched: 8. The length of the CDR3 is 16 residues. The CDR3 sequence is CASSQFRDRGNQPQHF. Here the CDR3 DNA reads TGTGCCAGCAGCCAGTTCCGGGACAGGGGAAATCAGCCCCAGCATTTT.

The gene calls are TRBV14 and TRBJ2-7, with D possibly TRBD1 on 5 matching bases. The germline V gene encodes CDR1 SGHDN and CDR2 FVKESK. V was cut by 3 bases and J by 6 bases, with 12 bases left in between. The CDR3 sequence is 13 residues long. CDR3 amino acids: CASSQTVVSEQYF. Here the CDR3 DNA reads TGTGCCAGCAGCCAGACAGTCGTAAGCGAGCAGTACTTC. Using reference TRBV14 and TRBJ2-7 for the parts outside the CDR3, the full variable domain is EAGVTQFPSHSVIEKGQTVTLRCDPISGHDNLYWYRRVMGKEIKFLLHFVKESKQDESGMPNNRFLAERTGGTYSTLKVQPAELEDSGVYFCASSQTVVSEQYFGPGTRLTVT.

Of note for this clone: Other DNA sequences in this sample translate to the same CDR3. This chain joins TRBV6-1 and TRBJ1-5; TRBD1 might be the D (6 bases). With 3 bases removed from V and 4 bases from J, the gap between germline ends came to 10 bases. Germline V gene lookup returns CDR1 MNHNS and CDR2 SASEGT. There are 14 residues in the CDR3. This CDR3 reads CASSEGGGNQPQHF. The CDR3 DNA follows: TGTGCCAGCAGTGAGGGAGGGGGGAATCAGCCCCAGCATTTT.

In nucleotides, the CDR3 is TGTGCCAGCAGTCACAGACAGCTGCCCTACGAGCAGTACTTC. Translation gives CASSHRQLPYEQYF. The J gene is TRBJ2-7, the V gene TRBV25-1; D perhaps matches TRBD1 (5 bases). Germline V lookup: CDR1 MGHDK, CDR2 SYGVNS. The CDR3 runs 14 residues. Trimming removed 5 bases at V and 2 bases at J, with 13 bases between.

This clone has a handful of counts. V gene TRBV7-3 combines with J gene TRBJ2-7, with TRBD2 identical over 9 bases. The CDR3 extends over 15 amino acids. Trimming at V came to 3 bases and at J to 4 bases, leaving 7 bases not matched to a gene. Germline CDR1 is SGHTA and CDR2 is FQGTGA. The CDR3 nucleotides are TGTGCCAGCAGCTTGAGCGGGGGGCCAGGATACGAGCAGTACTTC. It yields the protein CASSLSGGPGYEQYF.

The chain combines TRBV19 with TRBJ1-6; D might be TRBD1 (6 bases). The CDR3 loop spans 15 amino acids. Trimming stripped 3 bases from V and 7 bases from J, with 13 bases between. From germline, CDR1 is LNHDA and CDR2 SQIVND (reference sequence). CDR3 nucleotide sequence: TGTGCCAGTAGTATCCGGACAGCCGACAATTCACCCCTCCACTTT. It specifies CASSIRTADNSPLHF. The full variable domain, completed using reference TRBV19 and TRBJ1-6, is DGGITQSPKYLFRKEGQNVTLSCEQNLNHDAMYWYRQDPGQGLRLIYYSQIVNDFQKGDIAEGYSVSREKKESFPLTVTSAQKNPTAFYLCASSIRTADNSPLHFGNGTRLTVT.

V is TRBV19 and J is TRBJ1-6, with 10 bases that match TRBD1. Germline V gene lookup returns CDR1 LNHDA and CDR2 SQIVND (reference sequence). This CDR3 comprises 16 residues. After removal of 8 bases from V and 5 bases from J, the junction contained 9 bases not matched to a gene. CDR3 bases: TGTGCCAGTCGACAGGGGGCGAGTAGAAATAATTCACCCCTCCACTTT. It codes for CASRQGASRNNSPLHF.

The V and J genes are TRBV3-1 (or the pseudogene TRBV3-2) and TRBJ2-5, with 9 bases matching TRBD2. V lost 1 base and J lost 4; bases outside the gene matches: 7. This CDR3 spans 16 amino acids. The germline V gene has CDR1 LGHDT and CDR2 YNNKEL (reference sequence). This CDR3 is CASSQGRTSERETQYF. The CDR3 DNA reads as TGTGCCAGCAGCCAAGGCCGGACTAGCGAGAGAGAGACCCAGTACTTC.

The chain joins TRBV28 to TRBJ1-6; D is unclear. Germline V gene data show CDR1 as MDHEN and CDR2 as SYDVKM. V lost 3 bases and J lost 12, with 15 bases in between. CDR3 length equals 14 residues. CDR3: CASSLVTTTKPLHF. DNA for the CDR3: TGTGCCAGCAGTTTGGTCACGACTACCAAACCCCTCCACTTT.

V and J are TRBV23-1 and TRBJ2-2, with TRBD2 matching over 12 bases. TRBV23-1 is designated an ORF whose function remains uncertain. The CDR3 sequence is 17 residues long. Trimming removed 6 bases from V and 3 bases from J; junction bases left unmatched: 8. The CDR3 DNA sequence: TGCGCCAGCAGGTGGGAACTAGCGGGGGGCGACACCGGGGAGCTGTTTTTT. This sequence encodes CASRWELAGGDTGELFF.

The chain combines TRBV7-8 with TRBJ2-3; 8 bases align to TRBD1. The CDR3 is 13 amino acids. Per germline, CDR1 SGHVS and CDR2 FQNEAQ. Germline trimming cut 5 bases from V and 5 bases from J; bases unmatched to any gene: 3. The CDR3 reads CASSRRGRDTQYF. The CDR3 DNA sequence: TGTGCCAGCAGCCGCAGGGGGCGAGATACGCAGTATTTT.